Listed below are T cell receptor beta chains from one sample, sequenced in a study of cytomegalovirus exposure and HLA in healthy donors. Produced via immunoSEQ multiplex PCR; TCRdb's table is partial and in-frame only. The repertoire holds about 170,000 clones, with 85% as singletons. The specimen sequenced was PBMCs. The receptor source for this set is a boy between 2 and 15 years old in good health and CMV-seronegative. Both conserved end residues are part of each CDR3. The D gene is left open where the match is weak. Clone sizes are given selectively: once, few, many, or a class where the clone is expanded.

>NA|TRBJ1-5|TRBV5-4|NA
TGTGCCAGCAGCTTGGACAGGGCTCGGAGCAATCAGCCCCAGCATTTT
CASSLDRARSNQPQHF
>NA|TRBJ1-1|TRBV5-5|NA
TGTGCCAGCAGCGACTCATTGGAAGCTTTCTTT
CASSDSLEAFF
>NA|TRBJ2-1|TRBV5-1|NA
TGCGCCAGCAGCTTAACTAGCCACAATGAGCAGTTCTTC
CASSLTSHNEQFF
>NA|TRBJ2-7|TRBV7-9|once
TGTGCCAGCAGCTTAGCCGACAGAGCCTACGAGCAGTACTTC
CASSLADRAYEQYF
>TRBD2|TRBJ2-2|TRBV10-1|NA
TGCGCCAGCAGTCGACTAGCGGGGAACCCGAACACCGGGGAGCTGTTTTTT
CASSRLAGNPNTGELFF
>NA|TRBJ1-4|TRBV19|NA
TGTGCCAGTAGTATAGATTTGGGGCAACGGGAAAAACTGTTTTTT
CASSIDLGQREKLFF
>TRBD1|TRBJ2-4|TRBV7-2|few
TGTGCCAGCAGCAGGGGACAGTCCAAAAACATTCAGTACTTC
CASSRGQSKNIQYF
>TRBD1|TRBJ1-4|TRBV6-5|NA
TGTGCCAGCAGTTACTCGTGGGACAGGAGAGAAAAACTGTTTTTT
CASSYSWDRREKLFF
>NA|TRBJ1-5|TRBV2|few
TGTGCCAGCAGTAGGACAGCATATAGCAATCAGCCCCAGCATTTT
CASSRTAYSNQPQHF
>TRBD1|TRBJ1-5|TRBV9|NA
TGTGCCAGCAGCGCGGAGGGACAGGGTAATAATCAGCCCCAGCATTTT
CASSAEGQGNNQPQHF
>NA|TRBJ2-7|TRBV5-6|NA
TGTGCCAGCAACAACGGGAAGAACTACGAGCAGTACTTC
CASNNGKNYEQYF
>NA|TRBJ1-2|TRBV6-1|few
TGTGCCAGCAGTGAACGCCAGGCCTTTAGACTAAGCTATGGCTACACCTTC
CASSERQAFRLSYGYTF
>TRBD2|TRBJ2-5|TRBV15|NA
TGTGCCACGGGACTAGCGGGGGCCCAAGAGACCCAGTACTTC
CATGLAGAQETQYF
>NA|TRBJ2-3|TRBV2|NA
TGTGCCAGCGCCAAGGATGGGGGGGCGGCAGATACGCAGTATTTT
CASAKDGGAADTQYF
>TRBD1|TRBJ2-4|TRBV13|NA
TGTGCCAGCAGCCATTGGACAGGGAATCGTTCAGCCAAAAACATTCAGTACTTC
CASSHWTGNRSAKNIQYF
>TRBD2|TRBJ2-7|TRBV5-5|NA
TGTGCCAGCAGCTTGTGGGGGCTAGCGGGACCCTACGAGCAGTACTTC
CASSLWGLAGPYEQYF
>TRBD1|TRBJ1-2|TRBV5-4|few
TGTGCCAGCAGCTTGGGTGGGACGGACAGGGGAGGTGGCTACACCTTC
CASSLGGTDRGGGYTF
>NA|TRBJ1-4|TRBV19|NA
TGTGCCAGTAGTCCCACAGGAACTAATGAAAAACTGTTTTTT
CASSPTGTNEKLFF
>TRBD1|TRBJ2-1|TRBV19|NA
TGTGCCAGTAGTATTCGGGGGACAGGGATCTACAATGAGCAGTTCTTC
CASSIRGTGIYNEQFF
>NA|TRBJ2-5|TRBV20-1|NA
TGCAGTGCTAGGGGGGGTGAGACCCAGTACTTC
CSARGGETQYF
>TRBD1|TRBJ2-4|TRBV9|NA
TGTGCCAGCAGCGTAGGGGGACAGACAATTCAGTACTTC
CASSVGGQTIQYF
>TRBD1|TRBJ1-2|TRBV16|once
TGTGCCAGCAGCCTTTCTAGGGGGACAGACGGCTACACCTTC
CASSLSRGTDGYTF